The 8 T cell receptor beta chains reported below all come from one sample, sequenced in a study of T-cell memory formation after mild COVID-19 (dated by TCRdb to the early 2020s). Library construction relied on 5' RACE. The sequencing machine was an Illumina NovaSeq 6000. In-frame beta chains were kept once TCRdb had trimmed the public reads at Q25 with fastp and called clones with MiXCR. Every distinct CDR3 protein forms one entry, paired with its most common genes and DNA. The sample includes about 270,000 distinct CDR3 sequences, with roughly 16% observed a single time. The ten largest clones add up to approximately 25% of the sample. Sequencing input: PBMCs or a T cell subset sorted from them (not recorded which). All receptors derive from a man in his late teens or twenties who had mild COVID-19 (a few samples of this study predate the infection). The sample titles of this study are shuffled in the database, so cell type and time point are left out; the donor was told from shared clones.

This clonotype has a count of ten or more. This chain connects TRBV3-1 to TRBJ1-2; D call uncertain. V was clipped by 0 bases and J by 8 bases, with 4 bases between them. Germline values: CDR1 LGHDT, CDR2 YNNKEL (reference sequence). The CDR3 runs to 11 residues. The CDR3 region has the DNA TGTGCCAGCAGCCAAGATTCCGGCTACACCTTC. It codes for CASSQDSGYTF.

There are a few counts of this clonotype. CDR3 region: CASSAVGGSTDTQYF. Here the CDR3 DNA reads TGTGCCAGCAGCGCCGTGGGGGGGAGCACAGATACGCAGTATTTT. The chain is built from TRBV11-2 and TRBJ2-3; TRBD2 agrees at 7 bases. With 5 bases clipped from V and 0 bases from J, the junction kept 5 bases outside the gene matches. The germline V gene encodes CDR1 SGHAT and CDR2 FQNNGV. CDR3 length: 15 amino acids.

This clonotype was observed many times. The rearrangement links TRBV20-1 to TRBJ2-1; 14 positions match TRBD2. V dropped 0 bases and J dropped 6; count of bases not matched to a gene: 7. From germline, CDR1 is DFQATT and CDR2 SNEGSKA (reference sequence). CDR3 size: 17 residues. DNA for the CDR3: TGCAGTGCTAGAGATAGGGGACTAGCGGGGGCCCCCAATGAGCAGTTCTTC. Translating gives CSARDRGLAGAPNEQFF.

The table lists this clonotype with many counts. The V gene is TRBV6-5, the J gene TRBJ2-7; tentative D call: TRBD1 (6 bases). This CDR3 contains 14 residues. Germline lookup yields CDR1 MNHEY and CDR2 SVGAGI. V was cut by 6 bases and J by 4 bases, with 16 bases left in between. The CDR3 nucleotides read TGTGCCAGCAGACCCACAGGGTGGCGATACGAGCAGTACGTC. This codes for CASRPTGWRYEQYV.

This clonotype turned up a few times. CDR3 bases: TGTGCCACCAGCAGAGATGTCGTGAGGCCCACGGGCTATGGCTACACCTTC. It codes for CATSRDVVRPTGYGYTF. The J gene is TRBJ1-2, the V gene TRBV15; D is unclear. V was cut by 0 bases and J by 4 bases, with 18 bases left in between. Germline values: CDR1 LNHNV, CDR2 YYDKDF (reference sequence). The CDR3 covers 17 residues.

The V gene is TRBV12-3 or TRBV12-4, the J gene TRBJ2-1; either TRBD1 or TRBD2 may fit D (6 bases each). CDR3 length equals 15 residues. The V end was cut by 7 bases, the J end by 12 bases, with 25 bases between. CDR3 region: CASTIGGIYSFGQFF. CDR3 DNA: TGTGCCAGCACCATCGGGGGCATTTACAGTTTTGGGCAGTTCTTC.

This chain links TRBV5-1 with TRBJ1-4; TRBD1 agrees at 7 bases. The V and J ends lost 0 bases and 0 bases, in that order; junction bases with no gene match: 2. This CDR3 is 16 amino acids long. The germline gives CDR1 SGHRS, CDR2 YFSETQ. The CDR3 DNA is TGCGCCAGCAGCTTGGGACAGGGCGCAACTAATGAAAAACTGTTTTTT. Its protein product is CASSLGQGATNEKLFF.

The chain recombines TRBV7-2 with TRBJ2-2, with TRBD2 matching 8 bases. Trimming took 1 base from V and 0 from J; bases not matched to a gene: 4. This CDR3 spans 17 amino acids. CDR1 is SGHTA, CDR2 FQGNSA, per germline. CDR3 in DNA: TGTGCCAGCAGCTTAGGCCTAGCGGGCGCGAACACCGGGGAGCTGTTTTTT. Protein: CASSLGLAGANTGELFF. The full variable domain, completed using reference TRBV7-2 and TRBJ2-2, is GAGVSQSPSNKVTEKGKDVELRCDPISGHTALYWYRQSLGQGLEFLIYFQGNSAPDKSGLPSDRFSAERTGGSVSTLTIQRTQQEDSAVYLCASSLGLAGANTGELFFGEGSRLTVL.